The rows below give T cell receptor beta chains drawn from one sample of a study of cytomegalovirus exposure and HLA in healthy donors. Only in-frame clones appear in the TCRdb table, and some are missing; sequencing was by immunoSEQ multiplex PCR. Of 62,000 or so clones in the sample, 83% were seen once. The specimen was PBMCs. These receptors all come from a man between 25 and 39 years old in good health and CMV-seronegative. Each CDR3 is given with its conserved first and last residue. A D gene is named only where the DNA matches it firmly. Clone size, where shown, is once, few, many, or a class for clones that have expanded.

d_call	v_call	clone_size	j_call	cdr3_nt	cdr3_aa
TRBD1	TRBV7-2	-	TRBJ2-3	TGTGCCAGCAGCTCTACAGGGGGTCAGACAGATACGCAGTATTTT	CASSSTGGQTDTQYF
-	TRBV11-1	-	TRBJ2-5	TGTGCCAGCAGCTTAGGGTCAGGGGAAGAGACCCAGTACTTC	CASSLGSGEETQYF
-	TRBV30	-	TRBJ1-2	TGTGCCTGGAGTCCACTGGGGGAGGGCGACGGCTACACCTTC	CAWSPLGEGDGYTF
TRBD2	TRBV5-1	-	TRBJ2-2	TGCGCCAGCAGCTTACTAGCGGGGGGCACCGGGGAGCTGTTTTTT	CASSLLAGGTGELFF
TRBD1	TRBV9	-	TRBJ2-1	TGTGCCAGCAGCCCCCGGACAGGGGGCGATGAGCAGTTCTTC	CASSPRTGGDEQFF
TRBD2	TRBV10-1	few	TRBJ2-7	TGCGCCAGCAGTTCCGGGACTAGCTACGAGCAGTACTTC	CASSSGTSYEQYF
-	TRBV19	-	TRBJ1-1	TGTGCCAGTAGTCCATCTATGAACACTGAAGCTTTCTTT	CASSPSMNTEAFF
TRBD1	TRBV9	few	TRBJ2-3	TGTGCCAGCAGCGTACGGACAGGGAGGGATACGCAGTATTTT	CASSVRTGRDTQYF
TRBD2	TRBV7-2	-	TRBJ2-3	TGTGCCAGCACCTCGCGACTAGCGGGCACAGATACGCAGTATTTT	CASTSRLAGTDTQYF
-	TRBV9	-	TRBJ2-2	TGTGCCAGCAGCGCCAGTCTGGGGGAGCTGTTTTTT	CASSASLGELFF
-	TRBV7-9	-	TRBJ1-6	TGTGCCAGCAGCTTGGGCAGGGTGGATTCACCCCTCCACTTT	CASSLGRVDSPLHF
TRBD2	TRBV28	-	TRBJ2-3	TGTGCCAGCAGCGGGACTAGCGGGAGCTTAGATACGCAGTATTTT	CASSGTSGSLDTQYF
TRBD1	TRBV19	-	TRBJ1-2	TGTGCCAGTTCCCCGGACAGGGGTCCGAACTATGGCTACACCTTC	CASSPDRGPNYGYTF
TRBD1	TRBV18	-	TRBJ1-1	TGTGCCAGCTCACTCCCCGCGGACAGGGGAACTGAAGCTTTCTTT	CASSLPADRGTEAFF
TRBD1	TRBV2	-	TRBJ2-1	TGTGCCAGCAGCTTAGACAGGGGTCGGAATGAGCAGTTCTTC	CASSLDRGRNEQFF
-	TRBV11-2	-	TRBJ2-5	TGTGCCAGCAGCTTTAATAGCAAAGAGACCCAGTACTTC	CASSFNSKETQYF
-	TRBV7-9	-	TRBJ1-6	TGTTCCAGCAGCTTACTATCATCCAGGGGAATCTCACCCCTCCACTTT	CSSSLLSSRGISPLHF
-	TRBV11-3	-	TRBJ2-7	TGTGCCAGCAGCGCGCAGGGTGGCACAGGTGACGAGCAGTACTTC	CASSAQGGTGDEQYF
TRBD2	TRBV5-1	-	TRBJ2-1	TGCGCCAGCAGCTTCCTGACTAGCGAGGATGAGCAGTTCTTC	CASSFLTSEDEQFF
TRBD2	TRBV7-2	-	TRBJ2-7	TGTGCCAGCAGCTTATTTCCTGGGAGGGCCGGTTTCGACTACGAGCAGTACTTC	CASSLFPGRAGFDYEQYF
TRBD2	TRBV4-1	-	TRBJ2-1	TGCGCCAGCAGCCAGGCCGGGGGGGGCTACAATGAGCAGTTCTTC	CASSQAGGGYNEQFF
-	TRBV7-2	-	TRBJ2-7	TGTGCCAGCAGCTCCGACACCATCAGGTCCTACGAGCAGTACTTC	CASSSDTIRSYEQYF
-	TRBV15	-	TRBJ2-1	TGTGCCACCAGCAGAGATGGGGGGATTGTTTCCTACAATGAGCAGTTCTTC	CATSRDGGIVSYNEQFF
-	TRBV7-2	-	TRBJ1-2	TGTGCCAGCAGCCGTTCGAAAAACGAGGGGGTTGCGGATCTTTTCGGCTACACCTTC	CASSRSKNEGVADLFGYTF
TRBD2	TRBV11-3	-	TRBJ2-1	TGTGCCAGCAGCTTAGGTGCGGGGGGGCTGGGGGATGAGCAGTTCTTC	CASSLGAGGLGDEQFF
TRBD2	TRBV14	-	TRBJ2-2	TGTGCCAGCAGCCCCCTGGCGGGAGTGTCTACCGGGGAGCTGTTTTTT	CASSPLAGVSTGELFF
-	TRBV18	-	TRBJ1-2	TGTGCCAGCTCACCAACAGCTTCTAACTATGGCTACACCTTC	CASSPTASNYGYTF
TRBD1	TRBV7-2	-	TRBJ1-5	TGTGCCAGCAGCCCCTCCGGGACAGGGGATCAGCCCCAGCATTTT	CASSPSGTGDQPQHF
-	TRBV29-1	-	TRBJ2-1	TGCAGCGTTGACAAAGTTACTTACAATGAGCAGTTCTTC	CSVDKVTYNEQFF
-	TRBV11-2	once	TRBJ1-3	TGTGCCAGCAGCCCCCGACATCATGCTGGAAACACCATATATTTT	CASSPRHHAGNTIYF
TRBD1	TRBV19	-	TRBJ2-5	TGTGCCAGTAGAGAAACAGGGGGCGGATGGGCAAGGACCCAGTACTTC	CASRETGGGWARTQYF
-	TRBV12-5	-	TRBJ2-5	TGTGCTAGTGGTCCTGGGGCAGTTGGGGGGGAGACCCAGTACTTC	CASGPGAVGGETQYF
-	TRBV30	-	TRBJ1-5	TGTGCCTGGAGTGGGGGGGGAGATCAGCCCCAGCATTTT	CAWSGGGDQPQHF
TRBD1	TRBV27	-	TRBJ2-7	TGTGCCAGCAGTTTAATGACAGGGCCCTACGAGCAGTACTTC	CASSLMTGPYEQYF
-	TRBV7-9	-	TRBJ2-7	TGTTCTAGCAGCTTAGGGGGGCCGGCCTACGAGCAGTACTTC	CSSSLGGPAYEQYF
-	TRBV11-2	-	TRBJ2-5	TGTGCCAGCAGCTTAGAACCGGGAACGGAGACCCAGTACTTC	CASSLEPGTETQYF
-	TRBV4-1	few	TRBJ2-4	TGCGCCAGCAGCCAAGAGCGCCTGAGCTTACAGGTTCCCAAAAACATTCAGTACTTC	CASSQERLSLQVPKNIQYF
-	TRBV9	-	TRBJ2-7	TGTGCCAGCAGCGTAGTTCAGGCCGGCGAGCAGTACTTC	CASSVVQAGEQYF
-	TRBV7-9	-	TRBJ2-2	TGTGCCAGCAGCCCCCGCGGGGTGAACACCGGGGAGCTGTTTTTT	CASSPRGVNTGELFF
-	TRBV7-8	few	TRBJ1-2	TGTGCCAGCAGCTTAGGACCCGGGACTTCAGGAAACTATGGCTACACCTTC	CASSLGPGTSGNYGYTF
TRBD2	TRBV30	-	TRBJ2-1	TGTGCCTGGAGGGGACTAGCGGGAGAGGGGCCCTACAATGAGCAGTTCTTC	CAWRGLAGEGPYNEQFF
-	TRBV4-3	-	TRBJ1-2	TGCGCCAGCAGCATTCACTCAGGGTTTGGCTACACCTTC	CASSIHSGFGYTF
TRBD1	TRBV2	-	TRBJ1-5	TGTGCCAGCAGTGTAATGGGACAGGGACAGCCCCAGCATTTT	CASSVMGQGQPQHF
-	TRBV4-1	-	TRBJ2-1	TGCGCCAGCAGCCAAGAAGCGGAGTACAATGAGCAGTTCTTC	CASSQEAEYNEQFF
TRBD2	TRBV4-2	-	TRBJ2-3	TGTGCCAGCCGGACTAGCGGGACCACAGATACGCAGTATTTT	CASRTSGTTDTQYF
TRBD2	TRBV2	-	TRBJ2-4	TGTGCCAGCCGGGAGGGGGAGGGCAAAAACATTCAGTACTTC	CASREGEGKNIQYF